This T cell receptor (beta chain) is from a study of T-cell reconstitution after alpha-beta-depleted transplantation in children. Preparing the TCRbeta library involved the use of unique molecular identifiers. Each CDR3 protein is one row after TCRdb ran MiXCR on the PCR reads. This sample has some 530,000 distinct CDR3 sequences, with about an eighth found just once. V gave up 4 bases and J gave up 7 bases, with 11 bases separating them. The CDR3 runs to 12 residues. In germline, CDR1 is MNHEY, CDR2 SVGAGI. The source of this sequence is a human donor who donated a stem cell graft to a child with combined immunodeficiency. Material: PBMCs from the stem cell graft donor, obtained from the stem cell graft. The chain joins TRBV6-5 to TRBJ2-7; D is ambiguous. The CDR3 region has the DNA TGTGCCAGCAGTTGGGAAGACGGAGAGCAGTACTTC. Encoded protein: CASSWEDGEQYF.